This T cell receptor (delta chain) was recorded in a study of γδ T cells in repeated Plasmodium falciparum infection. A few counts support this clone. The protein held in TCRdb is that of a much larger clone and does not match this DNA's translation at residue 12, likely because of a read error; the protein shown is translated from the DNA. TCRdb re-analyzed the multiplex PCR reads via CATT. The sample gives 55,000 to 70,000 delta-chain clones, approximately 1.7% of which show up once; about 15% is in the top ten. This receptor was taken from a pool of human donors (malaria-infected and uninfected, not separated). The sequencing sample was made of gamma-delta T cells from blood.

CDR3 region: CALGELARKGLWGYPLDSGTLYTDKLIF. CDR3 sequence (DNA): TGTGCTCTTGGGGAACTTGCCCGAAAAGGGCTTTGGGGATACCCCCTCGATTCCGGTACCCTTTACACCGATAAACTCATCTTT. The V gene is TRDV1, the J gene TRDJ1; TRDD3 matches at 8 bases. TCRdb offers no J gene call, so here the DNA was matched to germline to obtain one. This CDR3 comprises 28 residues. The J segment lost 0 bases and the V segment lost 0 bases, leaving 39 bases of the junction unmatched. The germline gives CDR1 TSWWSYY, CDR2 QGS.